Listed below are T cell receptor beta chains from one sample, sequenced in a study of blood T cell repertoires in COVID-19. Some clones are missing from TCRdb's copy, which holds only in-frame ones; the method was immunoSEQ multiplex PCR. The sample has tens of thousands of clones; approximately 80% are singletons. Sequences were obtained from peripheral blood. The origin of the receptors is a man at least 80 years old with acute or convalescent COVID-19. CDR3s include the opening cysteine and the closing phenylalanine or tryptophan. The D gene is left open where the match is weak. Size values are once, few and many counts, or a class for expanded clones, and some rows have none.

clone_size	j_call	d_call	v_call	cdr3_nt	cdr3_aa
NA	TRBJ1-1	TRBD1	TRBV6-5	TGTGCCAGCAGTAATCGACAGGGGTGGAACACTGAAGCTTTCTTT	CASSNRQGWNTEAFF
NA	TRBJ1-1	TRBD1	TRBV10-3	TGTGCCATCAGTGGACAGGGCCTTATGAACACTGAAGCTTTCTTT	CAISGQGLMNTEAFF
NA	TRBJ2-3	NA	TRBV5-1	TGCGCCAGCAGCCCGGAGAATGCAGATACGCAGTATTTT	CASSPENADTQYF
NA	TRBJ1-5	NA	TRBV2	TGTGCCAGCAGTGTAAGACTGAATCAGCCCCAGCATTTT	CASSVRLNQPQHF
NA	TRBJ1-2	NA	TRBV10-3	TGTGCCATCAGTGGACCTTTTAAGGGGAACTATGGCTACACCTTC	CAISGPFKGNYGYTF
NA	TRBJ2-7	TRBD1	TRBV7-2	TGTGCCAGCAGCCTACTGACAGGGTTCGAGCAGTACTTC	CASSLLTGFEQYF
NA	TRBJ2-4	TRBD2	TRBV6-2/TRBV6-3	TGTGCCAGCAGTTACTCGACTAGCGCTAAAAACATTCAGTACTTC	CASSYSTSAKNIQYF
NA	TRBJ1-1	NA	TRBV5-1	TGCGCCAGCAGCTTGGACGGGGAGGGCACTGAAGCTTTCTTT	CASSLDGEGTEAFF
NA	TRBJ2-5	TRBD1	TRBV2	TGTGCCAGCAGTGATGGACAGGGCCGAGAGACCCAGTACTTC	CASSDGQGRETQYF
NA	TRBJ2-7	NA	TRBV4-1	TGCGCCAGCAGCCAAGTAACAGGCAGCTCCTACGAGCAGTACTTC	CASSQVTGSSYEQYF
few	TRBJ2-1	TRBD1	TRBV6-2/TRBV6-3	TGTGCCAGCAGTTATGCCGGGACAGTTACTTCCAATGAGCAGTTCTTC	CASSYAGTVTSNEQFF
once	TRBJ2-1	TRBD2	TRBV27	TGTGCCAGCAGTTTAGGGCTAGCGGTATACAATGAGCAGTTCTTC	CASSLGLAVYNEQFF
NA	TRBJ1-6	TRBD1	TRBV5-1	TGCGCCAGCAGCTCAACAGGGGTTAGTTCACCCCTCCACTTT	CASSSTGVSSPLHF
NA	TRBJ2-5	TRBD1	TRBV5-6	TGTGCCAGCAGCTTGGACGCCCGGGACAGACAAGAGACCCAGTACTTC	CASSLDARDRQETQYF
NA	TRBJ2-7	NA	TRBV29-1	TGCAGCGTTGAGACAAATACCTACGAGCAGTACTTC	CSVETNTYEQYF
NA	TRBJ2-5	NA	TRBV7-7	TGTGCTAGCAGCTTAGCTCTTGGTGGAGCCCTCCCAGAGACCCAGTACTTC	CASSLALGGALPETQYF
NA	TRBJ1-5	NA	TRBV2	TGTGCCAGCAGTGAAGTGTCAGGGAATCAGCCCCAGCATTTT	CASSEVSGNQPQHF
NA	TRBJ2-7	NA	TRBV7-9	TGTGCCAGCAGCTCTATAAGCTACGAGCAGTACTTC	CASSSISYEQYF
once	TRBJ2-7	NA	TRBV27	TGTGCCAGCAGTTCGTACAGGTTAAGCTCCTACGAGCAGTACTTC	CASSSYRLSSYEQYF
few	TRBJ2-2	NA	TRBV19	TGTGCCAGTAGTATCGCGGCCCACACCGGGGAGCTGTTTTTT	CASSIAAHTGELFF
once	TRBJ2-7	TRBD1	TRBV7-6	TGTGCCAGCAGCTTGGGGACAGGGTCTTCCTACGAGCAGTACTTC	CASSLGTGSSYEQYF
NA	TRBJ1-5	TRBD1	TRBV2	TGTGCCAGCAGAAAGGAGACAGGGTTGGTTCAGCCCCAGCATTTT	CASRKETGLVQPQHF
NA	TRBJ2-3	TRBD1	TRBV2	TGTGCCAGCAGGGCAGGGACAGGGAGAAGCACAGATACGCAGTATTTT	CASRAGTGRSTDTQYF
NA	TRBJ2-4	NA	TRBV5-5	TGTGCCAGCAGCTTGGGGCCGGGCCAGGGGACGCACATTCAGTACTTC	CASSLGPGQGTHIQYF